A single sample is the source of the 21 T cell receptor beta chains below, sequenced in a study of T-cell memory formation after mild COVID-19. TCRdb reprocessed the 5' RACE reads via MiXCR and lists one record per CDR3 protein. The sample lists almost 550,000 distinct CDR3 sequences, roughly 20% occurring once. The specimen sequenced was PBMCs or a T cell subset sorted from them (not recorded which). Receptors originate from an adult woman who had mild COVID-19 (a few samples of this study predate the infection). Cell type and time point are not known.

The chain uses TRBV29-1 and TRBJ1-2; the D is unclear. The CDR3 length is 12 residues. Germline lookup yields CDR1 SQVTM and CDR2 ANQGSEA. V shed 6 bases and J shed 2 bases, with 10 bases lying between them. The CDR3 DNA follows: TGCAGCGTGGTACGGGAGAACTATGGCTACACCTTC. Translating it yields CSVVRENYGYTF. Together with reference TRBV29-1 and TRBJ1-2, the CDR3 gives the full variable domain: SAVISQKPSRDICQRGTSLTIQCQVDSQVTMMFWYRQQPGQSLTLIATANQGSEATYESGFVIDKFPISRPNLTFSTLTVSNMSPEDSSIYLCSVVRENYGYTFGSGTRLTVV.

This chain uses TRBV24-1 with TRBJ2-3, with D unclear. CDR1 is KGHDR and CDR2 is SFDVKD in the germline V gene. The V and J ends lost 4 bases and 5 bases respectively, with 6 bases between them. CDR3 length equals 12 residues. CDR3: CATSDPKDTQYF. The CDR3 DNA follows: TGTGCCACCAGTGACCCCAAAGATACGCAGTATTTT.

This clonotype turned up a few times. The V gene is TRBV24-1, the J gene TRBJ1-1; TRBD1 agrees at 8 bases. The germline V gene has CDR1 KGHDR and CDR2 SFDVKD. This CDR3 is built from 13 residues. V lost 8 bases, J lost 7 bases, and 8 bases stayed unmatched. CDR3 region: CATKLTGEGEAFF. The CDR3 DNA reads TGTGCCACCAAACTGACAGGGGAAGGTGAAGCTTTCTTT.

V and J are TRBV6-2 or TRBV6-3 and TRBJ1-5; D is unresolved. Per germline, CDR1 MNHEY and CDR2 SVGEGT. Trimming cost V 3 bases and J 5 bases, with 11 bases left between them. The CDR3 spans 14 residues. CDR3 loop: CASSYEQNYQPQHF. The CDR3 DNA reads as TGTGCCAGCAGTTATGAACAGAACTATCAGCCCCAGCATTTT.

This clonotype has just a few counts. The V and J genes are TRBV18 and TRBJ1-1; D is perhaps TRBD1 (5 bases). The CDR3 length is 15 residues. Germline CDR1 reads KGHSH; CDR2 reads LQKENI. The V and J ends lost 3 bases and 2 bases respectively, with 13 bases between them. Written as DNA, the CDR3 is TGTGCCAGCTCACCGCCGGGACGGATAAACACTGAAGCTTTCTTT. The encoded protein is CASSPPGRINTEAFF.

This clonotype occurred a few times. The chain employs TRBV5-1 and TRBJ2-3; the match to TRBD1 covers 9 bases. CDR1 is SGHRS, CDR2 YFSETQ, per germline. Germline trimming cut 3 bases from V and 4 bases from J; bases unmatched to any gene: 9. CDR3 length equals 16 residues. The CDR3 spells CASSSRWDRAADTQYF. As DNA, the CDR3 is TGCGCCAGCAGCTCGCGGTGGGACAGGGCTGCAGATACGCAGTATTTT.

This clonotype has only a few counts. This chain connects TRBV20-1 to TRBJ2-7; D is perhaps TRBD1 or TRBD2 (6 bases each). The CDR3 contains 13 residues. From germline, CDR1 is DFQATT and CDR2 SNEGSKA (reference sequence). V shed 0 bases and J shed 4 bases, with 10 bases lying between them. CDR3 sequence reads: CSAREKGGYEQYF. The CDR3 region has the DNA TGCAGTGCTAGAGAAAAAGGGGGGTACGAGCAGTACTTC.

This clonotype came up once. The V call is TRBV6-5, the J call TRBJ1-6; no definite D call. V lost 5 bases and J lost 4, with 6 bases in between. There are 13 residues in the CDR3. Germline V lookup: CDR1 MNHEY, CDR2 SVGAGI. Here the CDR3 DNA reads TGTGCCAGCAGTCCGGAATATAATTCACCCCTCCACTTT. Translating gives CASSPEYNSPLHF.

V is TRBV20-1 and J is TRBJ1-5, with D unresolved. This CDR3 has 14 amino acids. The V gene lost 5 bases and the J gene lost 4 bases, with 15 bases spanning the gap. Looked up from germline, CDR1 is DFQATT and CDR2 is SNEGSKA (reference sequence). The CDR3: CSAAISGDNQPQHF. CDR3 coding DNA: TGCAGTGCTGCTATCAGTGGAGATAATCAGCCCCAGCATTTT.

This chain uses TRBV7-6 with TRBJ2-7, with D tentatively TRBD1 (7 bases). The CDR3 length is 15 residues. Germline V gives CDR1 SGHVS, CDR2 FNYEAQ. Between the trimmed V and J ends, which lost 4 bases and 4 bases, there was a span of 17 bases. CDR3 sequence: CASSYQAGGTYEQYF. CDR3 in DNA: TGTGCCAGCAGCTATCAAGCAGGGGGGACATACGAGCAGTACTTC.

CDR3 in DNA: TGTGCCAGCACAGGGGACAGGGGGGTTCAGCCCCAGCATTTT. This gives the protein CASTGDRGVQPQHF. The J gene is TRBJ1-5, the V gene TRBV6-1, with 11 bases aligning to TRBD1. Germline values: CDR1 MNHNS, CDR2 SASEGT. This CDR3 has 14 residues. V lost 7 bases, J lost 6 bases, and 5 bases stayed unmatched.

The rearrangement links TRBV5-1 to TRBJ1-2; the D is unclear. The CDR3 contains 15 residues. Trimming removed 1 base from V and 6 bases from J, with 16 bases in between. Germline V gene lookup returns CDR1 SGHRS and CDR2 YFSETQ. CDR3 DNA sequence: TGCGCCAGCAGCTTGTACCCTCAGTGGGAGGATGGCTACACCTTC. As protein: CASSLYPQWEDGYTF.

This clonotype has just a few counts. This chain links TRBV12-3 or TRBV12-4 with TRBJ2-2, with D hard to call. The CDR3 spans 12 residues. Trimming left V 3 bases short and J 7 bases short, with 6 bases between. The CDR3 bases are TGTGCCAGCAGTTTCGGGCGCGGGGAGCTGTTTTTT. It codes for CASSFGRGELFF.

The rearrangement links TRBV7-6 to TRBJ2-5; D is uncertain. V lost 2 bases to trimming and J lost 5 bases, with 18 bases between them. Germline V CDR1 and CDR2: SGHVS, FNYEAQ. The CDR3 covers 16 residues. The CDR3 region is CASSLYGPDGVETQYF. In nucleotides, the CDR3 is TGTGCCAGCAGCTTATATGGCCCCGACGGCGTGGAGACCCAGTACTTC.

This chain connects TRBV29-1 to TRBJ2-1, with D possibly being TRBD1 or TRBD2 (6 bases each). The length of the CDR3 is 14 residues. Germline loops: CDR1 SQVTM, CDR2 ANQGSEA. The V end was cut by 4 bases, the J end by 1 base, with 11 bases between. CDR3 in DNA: TGCAGCGTTGCCGGGGGCCAATCCTACAATGAGCAGTTCTTC. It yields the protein CSVAGGQSYNEQFF.

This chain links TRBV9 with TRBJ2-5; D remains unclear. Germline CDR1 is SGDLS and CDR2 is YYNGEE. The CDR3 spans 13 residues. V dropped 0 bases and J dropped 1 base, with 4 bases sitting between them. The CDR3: CASSVEFQETQYF. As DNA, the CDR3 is TGTGCCAGCAGCGTAGAGTTCCAAGAGACCCAGTACTTC.

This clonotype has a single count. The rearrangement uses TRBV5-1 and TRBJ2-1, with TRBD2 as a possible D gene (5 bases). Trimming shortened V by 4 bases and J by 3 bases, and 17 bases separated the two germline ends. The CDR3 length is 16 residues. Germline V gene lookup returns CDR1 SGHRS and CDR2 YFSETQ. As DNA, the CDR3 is TGCGCCAGCAGCCTGGCTGGGAGCAGGAGCTACAATGAGCAGTTCTTC. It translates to CASSLAGSRSYNEQFF.

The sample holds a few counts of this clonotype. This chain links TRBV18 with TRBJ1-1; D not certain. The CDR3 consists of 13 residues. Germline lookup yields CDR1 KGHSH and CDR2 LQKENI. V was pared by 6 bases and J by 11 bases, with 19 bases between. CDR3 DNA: TGTGCCAGCTCTACGAGAGGGTTTATCGGGGCTTTCTTT. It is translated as CASSTRGFIGAFF.

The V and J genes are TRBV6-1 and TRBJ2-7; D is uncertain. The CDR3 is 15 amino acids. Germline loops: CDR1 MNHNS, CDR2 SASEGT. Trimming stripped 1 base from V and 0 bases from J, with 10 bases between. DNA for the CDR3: TGTGCCAGCAGTGAAGGTCTGGCTCACTCCTACGAGCAGTACTTC. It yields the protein CASSEGLAHSYEQYF.

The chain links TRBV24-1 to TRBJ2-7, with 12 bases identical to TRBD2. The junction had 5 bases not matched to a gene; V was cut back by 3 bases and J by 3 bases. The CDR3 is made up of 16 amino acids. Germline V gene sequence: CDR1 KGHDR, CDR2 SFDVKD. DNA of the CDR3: TGTGCCACCAGTGATCCTACTAGCGGGAGGTACTACGAGCAGTACTTC. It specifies CATSDPTSGRYYEQYF.

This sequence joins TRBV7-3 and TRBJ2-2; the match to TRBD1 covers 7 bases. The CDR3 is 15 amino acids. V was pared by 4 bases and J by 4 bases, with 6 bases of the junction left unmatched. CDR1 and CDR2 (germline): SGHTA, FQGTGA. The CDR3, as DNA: TGTGCCAGCAGCTGGGAAACAGGGGTCACCGGGGAGCTGTTTTTT. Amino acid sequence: CASSWETGVTGELFF.